The T cell receptor (beta chain) described here comes from a study of shared clonotypes between healthy human individuals. In the study overall: Three CD4 naive, three CD4 memory, two CD8 naive and one CD8 memory plate were used per donor.

The naive CD8 fraction comprised CD45RO-negative cells positively selected for CCR7 and excluded terminally differentiated effector memory CD45RA+ cells. The ends lost 5 bases at V and 10 bases at J; junction bases unmatched: 13. The CDR3 runs 15 residues. Germline CDR1 reads MNHEY; CDR2 reads SMNVEV (reference sequence). Study-wide results and limits: Sequencing depth was expected to affect clonotype sharing among donors. Among several donors, roughly 5% of naive CD4 clonotypes were found in common.

As regards this clone: Its target is unknown.

Sequencing used immunoSEQ multiplex PCR; TCRdb keeps in-frame clones, though not all of them. Of approximately 2,000,000 clones in the sample, around 93% were seen once. Sequencing was carried out using naive CD8+ T cells from PBMCs. The receptor's source is a man aged 18-30 years in good health. Some clones in this sample may be carry-over from other donors' samples. The chain links TRBV27 to TRBJ2-1; 8 positions match TRBD2. This chain's CDR3 is CASSITSGPPTEQFF. The CDR3 DNA reads TGTGCCAGCAGTATCACTAGCGGACCCCCCACGGAGCAGTTCTTC.